The 32 T cell receptor beta chains below were found in one sample sequenced in a study of T cells in narcolepsy. Assay: immunoSEQ multiplex PCR; the TCRdb copy retains only in-frame clones and omits some. The sample has about 30,000 clones; about 85% are singletons. Specimen: CD45RA- memory CD4+ T cells from PBMCs. These TCRs come from a human donor with narcolepsy.

The V gene is TRBV28, the J gene TRBJ1-2, with D possibly TRBD1 on 6 matching bases. Germline CDR1 MDHEN, CDR2 SYDVKM. V was clipped by 6 bases and J by 5 bases, with 10 bases between them. The CDR3 spans 12 residues. The CDR3 reads CASRPTGYGYTF. In DNA form, the CDR3 reads TGTGCCAGCAGACCGACAGGATATGGCTACACCTTC.

This rearrangement joins TRBV5-4 to TRBJ2-7; 11 bases map to TRBD2. The CDR3 length is 14 residues. J lost 2 bases, V lost 10 bases, and 8 bases had no gene match. The V gene's germline CDR1 is SGHNT and CDR2 YYREEE (reference sequence). The CDR3 here is CAGTLSGRAYEQYF. Written as DNA, the CDR3 is TGTGCCGGCACCCTTAGCGGGAGGGCCTACGAGCAGTACTTC.

The chain couples TRBV9 to TRBJ1-2, with unresolved D. Looked up from germline, CDR1 is SGDLS and CDR2 is YYNGEE. The CDR3 spans 16 residues. Trimming removed 0 bases at V and 4 bases at J, with 16 bases between. The CDR3 DNA sequence: TGTGCCAGCAGCGTAGGGGTTGGAGGGTCGACCTATGGCTACACCTTC. This encodes CASSVGVGGSTYGYTF. The full variable domain, with the rest looked up from reference TRBV9 and TRBJ1-2, is DSGVTQTPKHLITATGQRVTLRCSPRSGDLSVYWYQQSLDQGLQFLIQYYNGEERAKGNILERFSAQQFPDLHSELNLSSLELGDSALYFCASSVGVGGSTYGYTFGSGTRLTVV.

By sample fraction, this clone is medium-sized. The rearrangement joins TRBV6-6 to TRBJ1-1, with D perhaps TRBD1 (5 bases). The CDR3 sequence is 12 residues long. Germline V gene data show CDR1 as MNHNY and CDR2 as SVGAGI (reference sequence). V was clipped by 6 bases and J by 2 bases, with 7 bases between them. CDR3 amino acids: CASRQGNTEAFF. The CDR3, as DNA: TGTGCCAGCAGGCAGGGAAACACTGAAGCTTTCTTT.

This chain joins TRBV28 and TRBJ2-2; D may be TRBD1 (6 bases). Germline CDR1 and CDR2: MDHEN and SYDVKM. This CDR3 is built from 15 residues. Trimming stripped 7 bases from V and 1 base from J, with 13 bases between. The CDR3 DNA is TGTGCCAGCACCCCAGGGGTTTGGAACACCGGGGAGCTGTTTTTT. Encoded protein: CASTPGVWNTGELFF.

This clone has only a few counts. The genes are TRBV7-3 and TRBJ1-1; TRBD1 matches 8 bases. There are 13 residues in the CDR3. Germline V gene data show CDR1 as SGHTA and CDR2 as FQGTGA. V gave up 4 bases and J gave up 10 bases; unmatched junction bases: 8. Here the CDR3 DNA reads TGTGCCAGCAGCTCTACAGGGGGAGGGGTAGCTTTCTTT. Protein: CASSSTGGGVAFF.

The J gene is TRBJ2-3, the V gene TRBV5-1, with 10 bases fitting TRBD2. Trimming removed 0 bases from V and 7 bases from J; junction bases left unmatched: 8. The CDR3 is 16 residues long. The germline V gene encodes CDR1 SGHRS and CDR2 YFSETQ. The CDR3 DNA sequence: TGCGCCAGCAGCTTGGCTCCTAGCGGGAGTGTGAATACGCAGTATTTT. Translated, it gives CASSLAPSGSVNTQYF.

The rearrangement joins TRBV11-2 to TRBJ2-5, with 8 bases aligning to TRBD2. The trim removed 0 bases at V and 5 bases at J, leaving 8 bases unmatched. This CDR3 region has 16 residues. Looked up from germline, CDR1 is SGHAT and CDR2 is FQNNGV. This CDR3 is CASSLDRGGERETQYF. The CDR3 coding sequence is TGTGCCAGCAGCTTAGATCGGGGGGGCGAGAGGGAGACCCAGTACTTC.

J is TRBJ1-5 and V is TRBV6-5; maybe TRBD1 (6 bases). Trimming took 6 bases from V and 5 from J, leaving 14 bases between them. The CDR3 runs to 14 residues. Germline CDR1 and CDR2: MNHEY and SVGAGI. CDR3 amino acids: CASSFRGGDQPQHF. In DNA, the CDR3 is TGTGCCAGCAGCTTTAGGGGGGGCGATCAGCCCCAGCATTTT.

The rearrangement uses TRBV7-9 and TRBJ2-7; D is perhaps TRBD2 (8 bases). CDR3 length equals 14 residues. Per the germline V gene, CDR1 is SEHNR and CDR2 is FQNEAQ (reference sequence). The V and J ends lost 1 base and 8 bases respectively, with 15 bases between them. Here the CDR3 DNA reads TGTGCCAGCAGCTTAGACCGGGAGGGGGCCAAGCAGTACTTC. Translation gives CASSLDREGAKQYF. Drawing the rest from reference TRBV7-9 and TRBJ2-7, the complete variable domain is DTGVSQNPRHKITKRGQNVTFRCDPISEHNRLYWYRQTLGQGPEFLTYFQNEAQLEKSRLLSDRFSAERPKGSFSTLEIQRTEQGDSAMYLCASSLDREGAKQYFGPGTRLTVT.

The rearrangement uses TRBV6-5 and TRBJ1-2; tentatively, D is TRBD1 (6 bases). This CDR3 has 14 amino acids. Looked up from germline, CDR1 is MNHEY and CDR2 is SVGAGI. V was clipped by 5 bases and J by 7 bases, with 17 bases between them. CDR3 in DNA: TGTGCCAGCAGTGGGCCCGGGGGCGCGGGTGGCTACACCTTC. Translating gives CASSGPGGAGGYTF.

This chain connects TRBV7-2 to TRBJ2-5; 10 positions agree with TRBD2. This CDR3 has 15 amino acids. The V segment lost 7 bases and the J segment 4 bases; nucleotides outside the gene matches: 9. Germline CDR1 reads SGHTA; CDR2 reads FQGNSA. CDR3 sequence reads: CASTRGGLALETQYF. In DNA, the CDR3 is TGTGCCAGCACCAGGGGGGGACTAGCGCTAGAGACCCAGTACTTC.

The chain links TRBV11-3 to TRBJ2-3; D not certain. V shed 5 bases and J shed 3 bases, with 6 bases lying between them. CDR1 is SGHNT and CDR2 is YENEEA in the germline V gene. The CDR3 has 12 amino acids. CDR3 DNA sequence: TGTGCCAGCAGCCTAAATACAGATACGCAGTATTTT. Protein product: CASSLNTDTQYF.

The V call is TRBV5-1, the J call TRBJ1-1; tentatively, D is TRBD1 (5 bases). V was trimmed by 0 bases and J by 5 bases, leaving 11 bases between them. The germline V gene has CDR1 SGHRS and CDR2 YFSETQ. CDR3 length: 14 amino acids. The CDR3, as DNA: TGCGCCAGCAGCTTGGGGGGGACTTGGACTGAAGCTTTCTTT. It codes for CASSLGGTWTEAFF.

The V gene is TRBV7-3, the J gene TRBJ1-2, with D possibly TRBD1 on 5 matching bases. The CDR3 has 16 residues. The germline V gene encodes CDR1 SGHTA and CDR2 FQGTGA. The ends were cut back, 5 bases at V and 1 base at J, with 17 bases in the middle. The CDR3 nucleotides read TGTGCCAGCAGCAAATCCAGGGCGTCAAGTAACTATGGCTACACCTTC. It encodes CASSKSRASSNYGYTF.

This clone was counted once. The CDR3 loop reads CASSLVASGSDTQYF. DNA for the CDR3: TGTGCCAGCAGCTTAGTGGCTAGCGGGAGTGATACGCAGTATTTT. The rearrangement uses TRBV7-2 and TRBJ2-3; 10 bases are shared with TRBD2. V lost 1 base, J lost 6 bases, and 4 bases stayed unmatched. The CDR3 extends over 15 amino acids. The germline V gene encodes CDR1 SGHTA and CDR2 FQGNSA. The full variable domain, rest sourced from reference TRBV7-2 and TRBJ2-3, is GAGVSQSPSNKVTEKGKDVELRCDPISGHTALYWYRQSLGQGLEFLIYFQGNSAPDKSGLPSDRFSAERTGGSVSTLTIQRTQQEDSAVYLCASSLVASGSDTQYFGPGTRLTVL.

This clone was counted a few times. Here the CDR3 DNA reads TGTGCCATCAGGCGCGGGACAGATCAAGAGACCCAGTACTTC. Protein sequence: CAIRRGTDQETQYF. The genes are TRBV10-3 and TRBJ2-5; tentatively, D is TRBD1 (7 bases). CDR3 size: 14 residues. Germline assignment: CDR1 ENHRY and CDR2 SYGVKD. V dropped 6 bases and J dropped 2 bases, with 13 bases sitting between them.

V and J are TRBV19 and TRBJ2-1; TRBD2 agrees at 11 bases. The CDR3 runs to 14 residues. CDR1 is LNHDA, CDR2 SQIVND, per germline (reference sequence). Trimming removed 6 bases from V and 8 bases from J; junction bases left unmatched: 6. This CDR3 is CASRYSGGGYEQFF. DNA for the CDR3: TGTGCCAGTAGGTATAGCGGGGGGGGTTATGAGCAGTTCTTC.

The gene calls are TRBV6-6 and TRBJ2-7; D is uncertain. Germline V CDR1 and CDR2: MNHNY, SVGAGI (reference sequence). Between the trimmed V and J ends, which lost 4 bases and 0 bases, there was a span of 4 bases. There are 12 residues in the CDR3. The CDR3 coding sequence is TGTGCCAGCAGTTCGGTCTCCTACGAGCAGTACTTC. Translation gives CASSSVSYEQYF.

This clone was seen once. The V and J genes are TRBV7-2 and TRBJ2-1; D may match TRBD1 or TRBD2 (5 bases each). V lost 4 bases and J 0 bases, leaving 7 bases between the germline ends. There are 14 residues in the CDR3. Germline V gene lookup returns CDR1 SGHTA and CDR2 FQGNSA. This chain's CDR3 is CASSWGRSYNEQFF. The DNA for the CDR3 is TGTGCCAGCAGCTGGGGACGCTCCTACAATGAGCAGTTCTTC.

The gene calls are TRBV29-1 and TRBJ2-5; D is ambiguous. Trimming cost V 3 bases and J 1 base, with 12 bases left between them. The CDR3 runs to 14 residues. Germline V gene lookup returns CDR1 SQVTM and CDR2 ANQGSEA. CDR3 loop: CSVDSLRGQETQYF. CDR3 DNA: TGCAGCGTTGACAGCCTGAGAGGCCAAGAGACCCAGTACTTC.

The chain employs TRBV19 and TRBJ2-1, with D possibly matching TRBD1 (6 bases). V shed 6 bases and J shed 0 bases, with 12 bases lying between them. The CDR3 runs to 15 residues. From germline, CDR1 is LNHDA and CDR2 SQIVND (reference sequence). In DNA form, the CDR3 reads TGTGCCAGTAGGGAAGACAGGAGCTCCTACAATGAGCAGTTCTTC. It yields the protein CASREDRSSYNEQFF.

The J gene is TRBJ1-1, the V gene TRBV9; D remains unclear. The CDR3 loop spans 13 amino acids. Trimming pared 2 bases from V and 1 base from J, leaving 6 bases between. Germline-derived CDR1 and CDR2 are SGDLS and YYNGEE. CDR3 protein: CASSVNRNTEAFF. Written as DNA, the CDR3 is TGTGCCAGCAGCGTTAACAGGAACACTGAAGCTTTCTTT.

The chain links TRBV7-2 to TRBJ1-2, with TRBD1 as a possible D gene (5 bases). Germline V gene sequence: CDR1 SGHTA, CDR2 FQGNSA. Trimming shortened V by 5 bases and J by 5 bases, and 15 bases separated the two germline ends. The CDR3 runs to 14 residues. As DNA, the CDR3 is TGTGCCAGCAGCCTTACCATGGGGCGGTATGGCTACACCTTC. Amino acid sequence: CASSLTMGRYGYTF.

This clone was observed a handful of times. The chain uses TRBV6-6 and TRBJ2-1; TRBD2 agrees at 14 bases. V lost 6 bases and J lost 9; bases outside the gene matches: 7. There are 15 residues in the CDR3. Germline V lookup: CDR1 MNHNY, CDR2 SVGAGI (reference sequence). CDR3 sequence: CASRTGTSGRAEQFF. DNA of the CDR3: TGTGCCAGCAGAACCGGGACTAGCGGGAGAGCTGAGCAGTTCTTC.

In its sample, this clone was seen a few times. This chain connects TRBV11-2 to TRBJ2-4, with a tentative D call TRBD1 (5 bases). The CDR3 covers 14 residues. Looked up from germline, CDR1 is SGHAT and CDR2 is FQNNGV. V gave up 4 bases and J gave up 6 bases, with 13 bases separating them. The CDR3 region has the DNA TGTGCCAGCAGCTCGCAGGGCTCGGGAAACATTCAGTACTTC. It codes for CASSSQGSGNIQYF.

This clone was detected only a few times. The chain joins TRBV10-3 to TRBJ2-7, with TRBD1 matching over 8 bases. Per the germline V gene, CDR1 is ENHRY and CDR2 is SYGVKD. Trimming cost V 2 bases and J 5 bases; bases outside gene matches: 2. The CDR3 spans 13 residues. CDR3 protein: CAISEQGADEQYF. In DNA form, the CDR3 reads TGTGCCATCAGTGAGCAGGGGGCGGACGAGCAGTACTTC.

The chain uses TRBV18 and TRBJ2-1, with 8 nucleotides matching TRBD1. The V gene's germline CDR1 is KGHSH and CDR2 LQKENI. Trimming cost V 4 bases and J 0 bases; bases outside gene matches: 2. This CDR3 has 15 residues. The CDR3 protein is CASSRGTGSYNEQFF. CDR3 sequence (DNA): TGTGCCAGCTCACGGGGGACAGGCTCCTACAATGAGCAGTTCTTC.

The chain carries TRBV7-6 and TRBJ2-1; 14 bases agree with TRBD2. The J segment lost 8 bases and the V segment lost 3 bases, leaving 3 bases of the junction unmatched. CDR3 length: 15 amino acids. The germline V gene has CDR1 SGHVS and CDR2 FNYEAQ. The CDR3 here is CASSFGTSGRDEQFF. Written as DNA, the CDR3 is TGTGCCAGCAGCTTCGGGACTAGCGGGAGAGATGAGCAGTTCTTC.

The chain carries TRBV12-5 and TRBJ2-7, with D perhaps given as TRBD1 or TRBD2 (6 bases each). The CDR3 loop spans 14 amino acids. The V end was cut by 5 bases, the J end by 5 bases, with 16 bases between. The germline V gene has CDR1 LGHNT and CDR2 FRNRAP. The CDR3 protein is CASGLGGQGHEQYF. The CDR3 bases are TGTGCTAGTGGTCTTGGGGGGCAGGGCCACGAGCAGTACTTC.

The rearrangement joins TRBV27 to TRBJ1-5; D ambiguous. Looked up from germline, CDR1 is MNHEY and CDR2 is SMNVEV (reference sequence). Between the trimmed V and J ends, which lost 6 bases and 2 bases, there was a span of 5 bases. The CDR3 is 12 residues long. DNA of the CDR3: TGTGCCAGCAGGGGAGGCAATCAGCCCCAGCATTTT. It yields the protein CASRGGNQPQHF.

The chain combines TRBV29-1 with TRBJ2-5, with TRBD1 identical over 10 bases. The V segment lost 6 bases and the J segment 6 bases; nucleotides outside the gene matches: 4. This CDR3 region has 12 residues. The germline V gene has CDR1 SQVTM and CDR2 ANQGSEA. In nucleotides, the CDR3 is TGCAGCGTCGGACAGGGGGGGAAGACCCAGTACTTC. It encodes CSVGQGGKTQYF.